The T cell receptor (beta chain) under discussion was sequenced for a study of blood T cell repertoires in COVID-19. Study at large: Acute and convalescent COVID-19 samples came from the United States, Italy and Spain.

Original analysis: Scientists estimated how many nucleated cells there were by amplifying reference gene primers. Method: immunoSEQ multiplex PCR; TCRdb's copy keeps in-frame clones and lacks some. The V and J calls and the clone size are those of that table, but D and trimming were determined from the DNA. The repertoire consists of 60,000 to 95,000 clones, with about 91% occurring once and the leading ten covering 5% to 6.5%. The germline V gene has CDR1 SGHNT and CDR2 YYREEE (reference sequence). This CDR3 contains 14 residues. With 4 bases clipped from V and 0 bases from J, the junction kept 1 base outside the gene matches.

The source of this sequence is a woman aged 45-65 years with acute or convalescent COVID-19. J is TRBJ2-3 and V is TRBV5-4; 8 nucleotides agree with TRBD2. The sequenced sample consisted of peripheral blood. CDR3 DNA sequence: TGTGCCAGCAGCGCGGGGGGTAGCACAGATACGCAGTATTTT. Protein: CASSAGGSTDTQYF. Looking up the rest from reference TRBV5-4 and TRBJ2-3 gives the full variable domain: ETGVTQSPTHLIKTRGQQVTLRCSSQSGHNTVSWYQQALGQGPQFIFQYYREEENGRGNFPPRFSGLQFPNYSSELNVNALELDDSALYLCASSAGGSTDTQYFGPGTRLTVL.